These 27 T cell receptor beta chains came from one sample sequenced in a study of Ad26.COV2.S vaccination and SARS-CoV-2 variants. Repertoires were generated with immunoSEQ multiplex PCR, while TCRdb's copy carries only in-frame clones and drops some. This sample has 430,000 or so clones; 89% occur once, and the top ten carry around 2.5%. Indicated treatment: roughly 19 received Ad26.COV2.S at low or high dose, single or two shots; 5 received placebo; per-sample allocation not given. The samples were gathered on day 63 after the first injection of vaccine or placebo. Source: peripheral blood, taken in a trial of Ad26.COV2.S vaccine versus placebo. All receptors derive from a person between 18 and 65 years old who received the Ad26.COV2.S COVID-19 vaccine or a placebo.

This chain uses TRBV7-2 with TRBJ2-5; D is perhaps TRBD2 (6 bases). This CDR3 region has 14 residues. Germline CDR1 is SGHTA and CDR2 is FQGNSA. Trimming pared 5 bases from V and 5 bases from J, leaving 15 bases between. The CDR3 nucleotides read TGTGCCAGCAGCCTCCTAGGAGGGGTGGAGACCCAGTACTTC. Translation gives CASSLLGGVETQYF.

V is TRBV11-2 and J is TRBJ2-5, with a tentative D call TRBD2 (6 bases). The V end was cut by 3 bases, the J end by 5 bases, with 10 bases between. Germline lookup yields CDR1 SGHAT and CDR2 FQNNGV. The CDR3 spans 13 residues. As DNA, the CDR3 is TGTGCCAGCAGCTTTTCGGGGGTGGAGACCCAGTACTTC. It specifies CASSFSGVETQYF.

The chain is built from TRBV2 and TRBJ2-1; no definite D call. This CDR3 spans 18 amino acids. The V gene's germline CDR1 is SNHLY and CDR2 FYNNEI. V was pared by 8 bases and J by 2 bases, with 25 bases between. CDR3 DNA: TGTGCCAGCGGAGTCGGACCCCTAGGCGTGGCTCCCTACAATGAGCAGTTCTTC. Residues: CASGVGPLGVAPYNEQFF.

This chain uses TRBV7-3 with TRBJ1-1; unclear D gene. Germline CDR1 reads SGHTA; CDR2 reads FQGTGA. CDR3 length: 13 residues. V was cut by 0 bases and J by 10 bases, with 12 bases left in between. The CDR3 region has the DNA TGTGCCAGCAGCTTAACCCCCCCCATCGGAGCTTTCTTT. Amino acids: CASSLTPPIGAFF.

The chain joins TRBV28 to TRBJ2-5, with unresolved D. Germline V gene sequence: CDR1 MDHEN, CDR2 SYDVKM. Trimming removed 2 bases from V and 3 bases from J, with 10 bases in between. The CDR3 loop spans 14 amino acids. CDR3 DNA: TGTGCCAGCAGTTTACTTCAGTCGAAAGAGACCCAGTACTTC. This gives the protein CASSLLQSKETQYF.

DNA of the CDR3: TGCGCCAGCAGCTTGGTTGAGGGGGCGGCCAAAAACATTCAGTACTTC. Translating it yields CASSLVEGAAKNIQYF. This rearrangement joins TRBV5-1 to TRBJ2-4; TRBD1 aligns across 7 bases. J gave up 1 base and V 0 bases, and 4 bases lay outside the gene matches. Germline assignment: CDR1 SGHRS and CDR2 YFSETQ. This CDR3 has 16 residues. Drawing the rest from reference TRBV5-1 and TRBJ2-4, the complete variable domain is KAGVTQTPRYLIKTRGQQVTLSCSPISGHRSVSWYQQTPGQGLQFLFEYFSETQRNKGNFPGRFSGRQFSNSRSEMNVSTLELGDSALYLCASSLVEGAAKNIQYFGAGTRLSVL.

For the CDR3, the DNA is TGCGCCAGCAGCCAAGTTGACTGGAGCAATGAGCAGTTCTTC. It yields the protein CASSQVDWSNEQFF. V usage is TRBV4-3 and J usage is TRBJ2-1, with D uncertain. Trimming removed 1 base from V and 6 bases from J, with 10 bases in between. The length of the CDR3 is 14 residues. Germline V CDR1 and CDR2: LGHNA, YSLEER.

The chain couples TRBV15 to TRBJ2-7; the match to TRBD2 covers 9 bases. Per germline, CDR1 LNHNV and CDR2 YYDKDF (reference sequence). The CDR3 is made up of 15 amino acids. The junction had 8 bases not matched to a gene; V was cut back by 4 bases and J by 4 bases. The CDR3 loop reads CATSNVVAGAYEQYV. The CDR3 DNA follows: TGTGCCACCAGCAACGTAGTAGCGGGAGCTTACGAGCAGTACGTC.

The chain uses TRBV5-1 and TRBJ2-3; 8 bases fit TRBD1. Germline V gene sequence: CDR1 SGHRS, CDR2 YFSETQ. V dropped 4 bases and J dropped 7; count of bases not matched to a gene: 17. The CDR3 totals 17 residues. CDR3 DNA sequence: TGCGCCAGCAGCCCTCAAACAGGGGGACGTATTGGATATACGCAGTATTTT. Its translation: CASSPQTGGRIGYTQYF. The whole variable domain, remainder taken from reference TRBV5-1 and TRBJ2-3, is KAGVTQTPRYLIKTRGQQVTLSCSPISGHRSVSWYQQTPGQGLQFLFEYFSETQRNKGNFPGRFSGRQFSNSRSEMNVSTLELGDSALYLCASSPQTGGRIGYTQYFGPGTRLTVL.

This chain connects TRBV2 to TRBJ1-5; D call uncertain. CDR1 SNHLY and CDR2 FYNNEI come from the germline V gene. The CDR3 runs to 13 residues. Trimming shortened V by 6 bases and J by 2 bases, and 8 bases separated the two germline ends. The CDR3 nucleotides read TGTGCCAGCAGAGACGGGGGCAATCAGCCCCAGCATTTT. Residues: CASRDGGNQPQHF.

V usage is TRBV5-1 and J usage is TRBJ2-3, with 9 bases fitting TRBD1. Germline trimming cut 4 bases from V and 5 bases from J; bases unmatched to any gene: 5. CDR1 is SGHRS, CDR2 YFSETQ, per germline. The CDR3 sequence is 14 residues long. DNA of the CDR3: TGCGCCAGCAGCATCGGGACAGGGAAAGATACGCAGTATTTT. Translated, it gives CASSIGTGKDTQYF. Using reference TRBV5-1 and TRBJ2-3 for the parts outside the CDR3, the full variable domain is KAGVTQTPRYLIKTRGQQVTLSCSPISGHRSVSWYQQTPGQGLQFLFEYFSETQRNKGNFPGRFSGRQFSNSRSEMNVSTLELGDSALYLCASSIGTGKDTQYFGPGTRLTVL.

This clone was seen a handful of times. The chain has TRBV11-1 and TRBJ1-1; maybe TRBD1 (5 bases). V lost 5 bases, J lost 5 bases, and 18 bases lay in between. CDR1 SGHAT and CDR2 FQDESV come from the germline V gene (reference sequence). The CDR3 totals 15 residues. In DNA, the CDR3 is TGTGCCAGCAGCCGGACATCGCTAGTGTATACTGAAGCTTTCTTT. Translation gives CASSRTSLVYTEAFF.

This sequence joins TRBV19 and TRBJ1-1; D possibly corresponds to TRBD1 (5 bases). Germline CDR1 reads LNHDA; CDR2 reads SQIVND (reference sequence). The CDR3 totals 16 residues. V dropped 7 bases and J dropped 1 base, with 19 bases sitting between them. The CDR3 nucleotides read TGTGCCAGTAAGTGGGACGGCAGGATGGAGAACACTGAAGCTTTCTTT. Its translation is CASKWDGRMENTEAFF.

This clone was seen only once. The chain has TRBV11-2 and TRBJ1-1, with D uncertain. Trimming left V 5 bases short and J 3 bases short, with 16 bases between. CDR1 and CDR2 (germline): SGHAT, FQNNGV. The CDR3 extends over 15 amino acids. DNA for the CDR3: TGTGCCAGCAGCCCGCGGACCTGGGCGGACACTGAAGCTTTCTTT. Protein sequence: CASSPRTWADTEAFF.

The chain carries TRBV6-2 or TRBV6-3 and TRBJ2-7; the match to TRBD2 covers 7 bases. CDR1 is MNHEY and CDR2 is SVGEGT in the germline V gene. The CDR3 extends over 13 amino acids. Losses at the gene ends were 2 bases for V and 3 bases for J; bases not matched to a gene: 1. For the CDR3, the DNA is TGTGCCAGCAGTTACGGGACTAACTACGAGCAGTACTTC. Translated, it gives CASSYGTNYEQYF.

The CDR3 bases are TGTGCCTGGCGCGGATTAGCGCACACAGATACGCAGTATTTT. Amino acids: CAWRGLAHTDTQYF. The rearrangement joins TRBV30 to TRBJ2-3; maybe TRBD2 (5 bases). This CDR3 spans 14 amino acids. Germline loops: CDR1 GTSNPN, CDR2 SVGIG (reference sequence). V was trimmed by 5 bases and J by 2 bases, leaving 14 bases between them. Looking up the rest from reference TRBV30 and TRBJ2-3 gives the full variable domain: SQTIHQWPATLVQPVGSPLSLECTVEGTSNPNLYWYRQAAGRGLQLLFYSVGIGQISSEVPQNLSASRPQDRQFILSSKKLLLSDSGFYLCAWRGLAHTDTQYFGPGTRLTVL.

The chain recombines TRBV4-3 with TRBJ1-4; TRBD1 aligns across 9 bases. The CDR3 length is 18 residues. Germline-derived CDR1 and CDR2 are LGHNA and YSLEER. Trimming cost V 0 bases and J 7 bases; bases outside gene matches: 12. CDR3 sequence: CASSQEGRTGAVGEKLFF. DNA of the CDR3: TGCGCCAGCAGCCAAGAAGGTCGGACAGGGGCGGTAGGTGAAAAACTGTTTTTT.

The chain couples TRBV19 to TRBJ1-2; 7 nucleotides line up with TRBD1. The trim removed 5 bases at V and 8 bases at J, leaving 14 bases unmatched. From germline, CDR1 is LNHDA and CDR2 SQIVND (reference sequence). CDR3 length: 15 residues. Written as DNA, the CDR3 is TGTGCCAGTAGTCGCCCAGGGACAGACGTTATAGGCTACACCTTC. Its protein is CASSRPGTDVIGYTF.

This chain links TRBV20-1 with TRBJ2-1; D unresolved. Germline V gene data show CDR1 as DFQATT and CDR2 as SNEGSKA (reference sequence). V lost 3 bases, J lost 8 bases, and 5 bases lay in between. The CDR3 runs to 10 residues. The chain's CDR3 is CSARRHEQFF. CDR3 nucleotides: TGCAGTGCTAGGAGGCATGAGCAGTTCTTC.

Note on this clone: Other nucleotide sequences from this sample produce the same CDR3. As DNA, the CDR3 is TGCGCCAGCAGCTTGTTCGGGGACAATGAGCAGTTCTTC. Protein sequence: CASSLFGDNEQFF. V is TRBV5-1 and J is TRBJ2-1, with D possibly TRBD2 on 5 matching bases. Germline-derived CDR1 and CDR2 are SGHRS and YFSETQ. The CDR3 loop spans 13 amino acids. V was trimmed by 1 base and J by 5 bases, leaving 7 bases between them. The full variable domain, in which reference TRBV5-1 and TRBJ2-1 provide the parts outside the CDR3, is KAGVTQTPRYLIKTRGQQVTLSCSPISGHRSVSWYQQTPGQGLQFLFEYFSETQRNKGNFPGRFSGRQFSNSRSEMNVSTLELGDSALYLCASSLFGDNEQFFGPGTRLTVL.

The V gene is TRBV4-1, the J gene TRBJ2-1, with 12 bases identical to TRBD2. This CDR3 is 15 amino acids long. Germline loops: CDR1 MGHRA, CDR2 YSYEKL. After removal of 4 bases from V and 6 bases from J, the junction contained 4 bases not matched to a gene. CDR3 DNA: TGCGCCAGCAGCCTTCGGACTAGCGGGGTCAATGAGCAGTTCTTC. Translation: CASSLRTSGVNEQFF.

CDR3 bases: TGTGCCAGCAACCCAAGCGGGGGGCTGACAGATACGCAGTATTTT. This sequence encodes CASNPSGGLTDTQYF. The chain is built from TRBV7-2 and TRBJ2-3, with 9 bases matching TRBD2. V lost 7 bases to trimming and J lost 3 bases; unmatched junction nucleotides: 8. The germline gives CDR1 SGHTA, CDR2 FQGNSA. The CDR3 has 15 residues.

The gene calls are TRBV3-1 (or the pseudogene TRBV3-2) and TRBJ1-3; no reliable D call. Per germline, CDR1 LGHDT and CDR2 YNNKEL (reference sequence). The CDR3 totals 16 residues. Trimming left V 4 bases short and J 0 bases short, with 13 bases between. CDR3: CASSPRGFSSGNTIYF. The CDR3 DNA follows: TGTGCCAGCAGCCCCCGGGGATTCAGCTCTGGAAACACCATATATTTT.

The CDR3 nucleotides read TGTGCCAGCAGCCAAGGACAAGGCGATTCACCCCTCCACTTT. Amino acids: CASSQGQGDSPLHF. The chain carries TRBV4-2 and TRBJ1-6; D remains unclear. The CDR3 spans 14 residues. V lost 1 base, J lost 8 bases, and 9 bases lay in between. Germline CDR1 is LGHNA and CDR2 is YNFKEQ.

The rearrangement links TRBV9 to TRBJ2-7; unclear D gene. Deletions cut 0 bases from V and 1 base from J, with 11 bases between. The CDR3 has 15 amino acids. CDR1 SGDLS and CDR2 YYNGEE come from the germline V gene. The CDR3 is CASSVGVGDSYEQYF. CDR3 DNA sequence: TGTGCCAGCAGCGTAGGGGTAGGCGATTCCTACGAGCAGTACTTC.

In DNA, the CDR3 is TGTGCCAGCAGCCCAGTTCGGGGATTACGCACAGATACGCAGTATTTT. It translates to CASSPVRGLRTDTQYF. The chain carries TRBV5-4 and TRBJ2-3, with D tentatively TRBD2 (5 bases). The V gene's germline CDR1 is SGHNT and CDR2 YYREEE (reference sequence). The CDR3 totals 16 residues. V lost 4 bases and J 1 base, leaving 16 bases between the germline ends.

V usage is TRBV7-9 and J usage is TRBJ1-5, with D unresolved. The CDR3 loop spans 16 amino acids. CDR1 is SEHNR, CDR2 FQNEAQ, per germline (reference sequence). Between the trimmed V and J ends, which lost 5 bases and 1 base, there was a span of 15 bases. CDR3 sequence: CASSTWEDGSNQPQHF. The CDR3 region has the DNA TGTGCCAGCAGCACCTGGGAGGACGGGAGCAATCAGCCCCAGCATTTT.